The clone carrying this T cell receptor (beta chain) has only a few counts. Looked up from germline, CDR1 is SGHRS and CDR2 is YFSETQ. This CDR3 has 18 residues. V gave up 0 bases and J gave up 0 bases, with 17 bases separating them. A single record per CDR3 protein comes from TCRdb applying MiXCR to the 5' RACE reads. The sample consists of 350,000 to 500,000 distinct CDR3 sequences, about a sixth of them appearing once. This sample was taken from a study of T-cell memory formation after mild COVID-19. The receptor was derived from a man between 18 and 35 years old who had mild COVID-19 (a few samples of this study predate the infection). Cell type and time point are not known. The sample was PBMCs or a T cell subset sorted from them (not recorded which). The rearrangement links TRBV5-1 to TRBJ2-3, with D tentatively TRBD1 (5 bases). Here the CDR3 DNA reads TGCGCCAGCAGCTTGGGAGGTTGGGGCGGAAGAAGCACAGATACGCAGTATTTT. Protein product: CASSLGGWGGRSTDTQYF.